The 24 T cell receptor beta chains given below trace back to one sample, sequenced in a study of blood T cell repertoires in COVID-19. Sequencing used immunoSEQ multiplex PCR; TCRdb keeps in-frame clones, though not all of them. The sample records fewer than 200,000 clones, 75% to 85% being singletons. The source material was peripheral blood. The source is a woman of 80 years or more with COVID-19, enrolled during active disease.

On this clone itself: Compared with germline, one end of the junction differs, possibly owing to a read error. The gene calls are TRBV7-7 and TRBJ2-1; possibly TRBD1 for D (6 bases). The V gene's germline CDR1 is SSHAT and CDR2 FNYEAQ (reference sequence). This CDR3 has 15 residues. This chain's CDR3 is CASSQAGTRFDEQFF. CDR3 coding DNA: TGTGCTAGCAGCCAGGCCGGGACAAGATTTGATGAGCAGTTCTTC.

This clone has only one observation. The rearrangement uses TRBV18 and TRBJ2-5, with D unresolved. This CDR3 comprises 15 residues. Trimming took off 2 bases at V and 2 bases at J, with 12 bases between the two ends. Germline V gives CDR1 KGHSH, CDR2 LQKENI. In DNA form, the CDR3 reads TGTGCCAGCTCACCAAATTTGGGCCAGCAAGAGACCCAGTACTTC. This translates into CASSPNLGQQETQYF.

The chain carries TRBV10-3 and TRBJ2-7; TRBD1 aligns across 8 bases. The length of the CDR3 is 15 residues. CDR1 and CDR2 from the germline V gene are ENHRY and SYGVKD. After removal of 3 bases from V and 5 bases from J, the junction contained 9 bases not matched to a gene. CDR3 protein: CAISENRGSRNEQYF. The CDR3 nucleotides read TGTGCCATCAGTGAAAACAGGGGGTCGAGGAACGAGCAGTACTTC.

V usage is TRBV6-2 or TRBV6-3 and J usage is TRBJ2-3; the match to TRBD1 covers 7 bases. The V gene end was trimmed by 4 bases and the J gene end by 5 bases; junction bases not matched to a gene: 18. The germline V gene has CDR1 MNHEY and CDR2 SVGEGT. CDR3 length: 18 amino acids. DNA for the CDR3: TGTGCCAGCAGTTTTCCGACAGAAACCGGGACAGAAAAAGATACGCAGTATTTT. It translates to CASSFPTETGTEKDTQYF.

This clone was observed at least ten times. The chain couples TRBV6-5 to TRBJ1-5; tentative D call: TRBD1 (5 bases). CDR3 length: 15 residues. V was clipped by 7 bases and J by 4 bases, with 17 bases between them. Germline V gene lookup returns CDR1 MNHEY and CDR2 SVGAGI. The CDR3 here is CASTPVGGVNQPQHF. The CDR3 nucleotides are TGTGCCAGCACCCCAGTAGGAGGGGTTAATCAGCCCCAGCATTTT.

The chain recombines TRBV6-1 with TRBJ1-5; 8 bases align to TRBD1. This CDR3 comprises 16 residues. Germline CDR1 reads MNHNS; CDR2 reads SASEGT. The V gene end was trimmed by 4 bases and the J gene end by 3 bases; junction bases not matched to a gene: 8. The CDR3 coding sequence is TGTGCCAGCAGTGCGCTGAGGACAGGGATCAATCAGCCCCAGCATTTT. It specifies CASSALRTGINQPQHF.

The chain combines TRBV19 with TRBJ2-5; TRBD2 agrees at 13 bases. V was clipped by 6 bases and J by 4 bases; unmatched bases: 5. Germline assignment: CDR1 LNHDA and CDR2 SQIVND (reference sequence). The CDR3 length is 15 residues. The CDR3 DNA reads as TGTGCCAGTAGACGGACTAGCGGGGGAGGAGAGACCCAGTACTTC. Amino acid sequence: CASRRTSGGGETQYF. The full variable domain, in which reference TRBV19 and TRBJ2-5 provide the parts outside the CDR3, is DGGITQSPKYLFRKEGQNVTLSCEQNLNHDAMYWYRQDPGQGLRLIYYSQIVNDFQKGDIAEGYSVSREKKESFPLTVTSAQKNPTAFYLCASRRTSGGGETQYFGPGTRLLVL.

The chain is built from TRBV7-2 and TRBJ1-1; the match to TRBD1 covers 7 bases. CDR3 length: 16 residues. V was pared by 4 bases and J by 0 bases, with 8 bases of the junction left unmatched. Germline CDR1 SGHTA, CDR2 FQGNSA. CDR3 sequence reads: CASSWTGTVMNTEAFF. CDR3 in DNA: TGTGCCAGCAGCTGGACCGGGACAGTTATGAACACTGAAGCTTTCTTT.

The CDR3 coding sequence is TGTGCCAGCAGTTTTCAGGGGGGCTTCTGGCCCCAGCATTTT. Its protein is CASSFQGGFWPQHF. This chain joins TRBV27 and TRBJ1-5, with 7 bases aligning to TRBD1. With 3 bases clipped from V and 9 bases from J, the junction kept 8 bases outside the gene matches. The germline V gene has CDR1 MNHEY and CDR2 SMNVEV (reference sequence). The CDR3 consists of 14 residues.

The gene calls are TRBV5-4 and TRBJ2-1, with D tentatively TRBD2 (5 bases). Trimming removed 2 bases at V and 0 bases at J, with 9 bases between. This CDR3 has 15 residues. Germline V gives CDR1 SGHNT, CDR2 YYREEE (reference sequence). The CDR3 DNA follows: TGTGCCAGCAGCTTAGCGGCCCGCTCCTACAATGAGCAGTTCTTC. It yields the protein CASSLAARSYNEQFF.

V is TRBV28 and J is TRBJ2-4; no firm D call. The CDR3 has 15 amino acids. Germline CDR1 and CDR2: MDHEN and SYDVKM. The V end was cut by 3 bases, the J end by 3 bases, with 12 bases between. The CDR3, as DNA: TGTGCCAGCAGTTTCTCGGTCTCTGTCAAAAACATTCAGTACTTC. It yields the protein CASSFSVSVKNIQYF.

This chain joins TRBV13 and TRBJ2-2; 8 nucleotides line up with TRBD2. The CDR3 extends over 15 amino acids. Germline CDR1 PRHDT, CDR2 FYEKMQ (reference sequence). Trimming cost V 6 bases and J 3 bases; bases outside gene matches: 6. DNA of the CDR3: TGTGCCAGCAGGCCCGGGACTAGAGACACCGGGGAGCTGTTTTTT. As protein: CASRPGTRDTGELFF.

This sequence joins TRBV19 and TRBJ2-7; 8 positions match TRBD2. Per germline, CDR1 LNHDA and CDR2 SQIVND (reference sequence). The trim removed 3 bases at V and 0 bases at J, leaving 4 bases unmatched. The length of the CDR3 is 15 residues. The DNA of the CDR3 is TGTGCCAGTAGTATGACGGGAGGGCCCTCCTACGAGCAGTACTTC. This translates into CASSMTGGPSYEQYF.

The chain joins TRBV21-1 to TRBJ2-1; TRBD2, the table's D call, was not compared with the DNA. TRBV21-1 is termed a pseudogene. The CDR3 is made up of 16 amino acids. Written as DNA, the CDR3 is TGTGCCAGCAGCAAAGGGAGCGGGAGCTCCTACAATGAGCAGTTCTTC. Translated: CASSKGSGSSYNEQFF.

V gene TRBV7-9 combines with J gene TRBJ1-4, with TRBD1 identical over 10 bases. This CDR3 contains 17 residues. CDR1 is SEHNR, CDR2 FQNEAQ, per germline (reference sequence). The ends lost 1 base at V and 0 bases at J; junction bases unmatched: 2. This CDR3 reads CASSLGDRGPTNEKLFF. For the CDR3, the DNA is TGTGCCAGCAGCTTAGGTGACAGGGGGCCAACTAATGAAAAACTGTTTTTT.

This clone was found once. V and J are TRBV5-1 and TRBJ2-7; perhaps TRBD1 as D (6 bases). The CDR3 has 17 residues. Trimming took off 0 bases at V and 0 bases at J, with 16 bases between the two ends. Germline CDR1 reads SGHRS; CDR2 reads YFSETQ. The CDR3 spells CASSLGWGRARSYEQYF. CDR3 DNA sequence: TGCGCCAGCAGCTTGGGATGGGGGCGGGCCCGCTCCTACGAGCAGTACTTC.

V gene TRBV19 combines with J gene TRBJ2-3, with 8 nucleotides matching TRBD2. The trim removed 5 bases at V and 7 bases at J, leaving 8 bases unmatched. The CDR3 spans 14 residues. The germline gives CDR1 LNHDA, CDR2 SQIVND (reference sequence). The CDR3: CASSSGGPGNTQYF. The CDR3, as DNA: TGTGCCAGTAGTTCGGGGGGGCCGGGAAATACGCAGTATTTT. The variable domain in full, completed from reference TRBV19 and TRBJ2-3, reads DGGITQSPKYLFRKEGQNVTLSCEQNLNHDAMYWYRQDPGQGLRLIYYSQIVNDFQKGDIAEGYSVSREKKESFPLTVTSAQKNPTAFYLCASSSGGPGNTQYFGPGTRLTVL.

This clone appeared a few times. The V call is TRBV5-6, the J call TRBJ1-2; D ambiguous. V was pared by 2 bases and J by 1 base, with 9 bases between. Germline assignment: CDR1 SGHDT and CDR2 YYEEEE. The CDR3 is made up of 14 amino acids. The CDR3 region has the DNA TGTGCCAGCAGCTTCGAACAGTTTAACTATGGCTACACCTTC. Its protein is CASSFEQFNYGYTF.

CDR3 sequence reads: CASSYSTGWQPQHF. The DNA for the CDR3 is TGTGCCAGCAGTTACTCGACAGGGTGGCAGCCCCAGCATTTT. J is TRBJ1-5 and V is TRBV6-5; 7 nucleotides line up with TRBD1. J was trimmed by 7 bases and V by 0 bases; bases with no gene match: 3. The germline CDR1 and CDR2 sequences are MNHEY and SVGAGI. This CDR3 spans 14 amino acids.

The gene calls are TRBV29-1 and TRBJ2-5, with D possibly matching TRBD2 (6 bases). Germline V lookup: CDR1 SQVTM, CDR2 ANQGSEA. The V and J ends lost 7 bases and 2 bases respectively, with 17 bases between them. CDR3 length equals 14 residues. The CDR3 DNA reads as TGCAGCGCATACAGAACGCGGGGTCAAGAGACCCAGTACTTC. It codes for CSAYRTRGQETQYF.

V usage is TRBV2 and J usage is TRBJ2-1; 8 bases agree with TRBD2. J lost 9 bases, V lost 7 bases, and 2 bases had no gene match. Germline assignment: CDR1 SNHLY and CDR2 FYNNEI. The CDR3 covers 11 residues. In DNA, the CDR3 is TGTGCCAGCACTAGCGGGTCTGAGCAGTTCTTC. Translated, it gives CASTSGSEQFF.

The CDR3 coding sequence is TGTGCCAGCAGCCCAACGGCGGGGACAGGGGGCGCTGGGGCTTTCTTT. Its protein is CASSPTAGTGGAGAFF. The V and J genes are TRBV4-2 and TRBJ1-1, with 12 bases lining up with TRBD1. The V and J ends lost 4 bases and 11 bases, in that order; junction bases with no gene match: 14. The germline CDR1 and CDR2 sequences are LGHNA and YNFKEQ. This CDR3 region has 16 residues.

This clone was recorded only once. The chain is built from TRBV10-3 and TRBJ2-3, with D possibly matching TRBD2 (6 bases). Germline V gene lookup returns CDR1 ENHRY and CDR2 SYGVKD. The CDR3 is 14 amino acids. Trimming removed 4 bases from V and 2 bases from J, with 10 bases in between. In nucleotides, the CDR3 is TGTGCCATCAGTGGGGGACTTATCACAGATACGCAGTATTTT. This codes for CAISGGLITDTQYF.

The rearrangement joins TRBV30 to TRBJ1-2; D might be TRBD1 (5 bases). This CDR3 is built from 13 residues. The V end lost 1 base, the J end lost 4 bases, and 10 bases lay between the germline ends. Germline values: CDR1 GTSNPN, CDR2 SVGIG (reference sequence). The CDR3 region has the DNA TGTGCCTGGAGTGCGGACACCCTCTATGGCTACACCTTC. It yields the protein CAWSADTLYGYTF.